The T cell receptor beta chain described here comes from a study of cytomegalovirus exposure and HLA in healthy donors. This clone was recorded once. Its antigen is unknown. General observations from the study: Confirmation in vitro established that a few CMV-associated chains were specific for CMV antigens. In all likelihood, a cluster of highly shared sequence variants was a sequencing artifact. CMV serostatus was the only immune exposure information that was available.

Primers included in the PCR were 60 Vbeta and 13 Jbeta primers. TCRdb's table, derived via immunoSEQ multiplex PCR, lists solely in-frame clones and lacks some. The sample yields some 180,000 clones, around 75% seen once. The TCR was taken from a woman under 40 in good health and CMV-seronegative. Specimen: PBMCs.

CDR3: CASRGLAGRAYEQYF. CDR3 sequence (DNA): TGTGCCAGCAGAGGACTAGCGGGACGAGCCTACGAGCAGTACTTC. The chain links TRBV6-6 to TRBJ2-7; 12 bases match TRBD2. CDR1 is MNHNY, CDR2 SVGAGI, per germline (reference sequence). Unmatched junction bases numbered 5, after V lost 6 bases and J lost 2 bases. The length of the CDR3 is 15 residues.